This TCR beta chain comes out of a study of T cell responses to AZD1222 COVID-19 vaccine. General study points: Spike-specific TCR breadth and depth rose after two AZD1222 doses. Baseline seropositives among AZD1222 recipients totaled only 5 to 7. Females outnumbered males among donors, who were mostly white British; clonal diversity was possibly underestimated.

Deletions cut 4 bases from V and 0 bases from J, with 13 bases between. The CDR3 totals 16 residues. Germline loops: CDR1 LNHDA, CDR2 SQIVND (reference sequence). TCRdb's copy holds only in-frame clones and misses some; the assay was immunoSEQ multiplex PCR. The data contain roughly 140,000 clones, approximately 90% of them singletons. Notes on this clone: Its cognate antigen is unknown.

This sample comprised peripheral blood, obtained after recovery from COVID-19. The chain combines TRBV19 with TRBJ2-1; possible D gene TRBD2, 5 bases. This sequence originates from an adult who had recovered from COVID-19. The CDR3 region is CASSTWTASSYNEQFF. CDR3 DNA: TGTGCCAGTAGTACATGGACTGCTAGCTCCTACAATGAGCAGTTCTTC.